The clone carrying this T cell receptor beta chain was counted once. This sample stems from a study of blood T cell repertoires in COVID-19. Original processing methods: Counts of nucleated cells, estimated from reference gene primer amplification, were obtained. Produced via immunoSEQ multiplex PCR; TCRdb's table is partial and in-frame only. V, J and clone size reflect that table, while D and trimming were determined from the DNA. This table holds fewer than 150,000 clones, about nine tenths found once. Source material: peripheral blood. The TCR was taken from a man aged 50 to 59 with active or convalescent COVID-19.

The CDR3 DNA reads as TGTGCCAGCAGCTTGGGACCGGACACCTCACTGTACGAGCAGTACTTC. It specifies CASSLGPDTSLYEQYF. J is TRBJ2-7 and V is TRBV5-5, with D tentatively TRBD1 (5 bases). The germline V and J ends were trimmed by 0 bases and 4 bases, with 17 bases remaining between them. Germline V gene lookup returns CDR1 SGHKS and CDR2 YYEKEE (reference sequence). The CDR3 runs 16 residues.